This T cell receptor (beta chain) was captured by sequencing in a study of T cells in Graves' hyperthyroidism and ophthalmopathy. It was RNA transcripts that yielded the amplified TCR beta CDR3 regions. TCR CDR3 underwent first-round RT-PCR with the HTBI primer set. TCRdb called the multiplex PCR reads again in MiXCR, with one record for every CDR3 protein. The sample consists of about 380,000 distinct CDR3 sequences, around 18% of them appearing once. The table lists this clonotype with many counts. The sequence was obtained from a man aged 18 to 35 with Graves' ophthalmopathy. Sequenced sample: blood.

As DNA, the CDR3 is TGTGCCAGCAGTTTAGCGGGGGGGTGGGAGACCCAGTACTTC. Translated: CASSLAGGWETQYF. This sequence joins TRBV12-3 or TRBV12-4 and TRBJ2-5; 7 nucleotides match TRBD2. Trimming cost V 0 bases and J 5 bases; bases outside gene matches: 3. The CDR3 has 14 amino acids.